This TCR beta chain was identified during a study of human thymus T cells. Study observations and caveats: Seemingly biased V and J gene usage marked thymic and blood repertoires.

This clone has only one observation. Antigen unknown. Thymus pieces cut out during corrective heart surgery were the tissue that was used. The V segment lost 4 bases and the J segment 1 base; nucleotides outside the gene matches: 6. The CDR3 is 16 residues long. CDR1 is SGHRS and CDR2 is YFSETQ in the germline V gene. The method was immunoSEQ multiplex PCR; TCRdb's version includes in-frame clones alone and lacks a portion of them. The repertoire holds about 78,000 clones, with roughly 96% as singletons. The clonotype originates from a boy in the first two years of life with a congenital heart defect but otherwise immunologically healthy. Material for sequencing was thymus tissue. The chain combines TRBV5-1 with TRBJ2-7; 12 positions match TRBD1. CDR3 protein: CASSGDRGLGSYEQYF. The CDR3 DNA is TGCGCCAGCAGCGGGGACAGGGGGCTCGGGTCCTACGAGCAGTACTTC.